The sequence of this TCR beta chain was determined in a study of OX40 agonist ivuxolimab in advanced cancers. Whole-study context: The patients received ivuxolimab by intravenous route every 2 weeks at 0.01 to 10 mg/kg. Anti-PD-1, anti-PD-L1 or anti-CTLA-4 therapy given earlier was allowed, and 40% had some. Points from the study as a whole: Relatively little clonal expansion, among the lowest observed, appeared in partial responders at 0.1-3.0 mg/kg.

TCRdb keeps only in-frame clones here, not all; method: immunoSEQ multiplex PCR. The sample lists tens of thousands of clones; around 77% were seen once. As to this clone: Its target is not known.

V was trimmed by 5 bases and J by 2 bases, leaving 15 bases between them. CDR1 is SGHAT, CDR2 FQNNGV, per germline. The CDR3 extends over 15 amino acids. The sample consisted of CD4+ or CD8+ T cells sorted from blood, taken in a trial of the OX40 agonist ivuxolimab. The origin of this receptor is an adult with an advanced solid tumor such as melanoma, head and neck, liver or kidney cancer. The chain couples TRBV11-2 to TRBJ2-5; possibly TRBD1 for D (5 bases). CDR3 bases: TGTGCCAGCAGCCCTTCACGGAAGGGGCAAGAGACCCAGTACTTC. Amino acid sequence: CASSPSRKGQETQYF.